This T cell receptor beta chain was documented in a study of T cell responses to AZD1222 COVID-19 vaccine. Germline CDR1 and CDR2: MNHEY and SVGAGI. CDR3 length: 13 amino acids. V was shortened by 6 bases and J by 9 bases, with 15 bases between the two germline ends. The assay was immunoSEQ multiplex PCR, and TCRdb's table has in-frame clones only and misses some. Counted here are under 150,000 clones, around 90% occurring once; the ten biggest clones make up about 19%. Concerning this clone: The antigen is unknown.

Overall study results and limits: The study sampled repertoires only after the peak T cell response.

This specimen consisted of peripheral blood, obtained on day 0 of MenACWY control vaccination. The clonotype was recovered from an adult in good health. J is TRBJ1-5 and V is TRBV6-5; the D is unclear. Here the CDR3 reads CASRGLHRGPQHF. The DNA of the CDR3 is TGTGCCAGCAGAGGTTTACACAGAGGGCCCCAGCATTTT.